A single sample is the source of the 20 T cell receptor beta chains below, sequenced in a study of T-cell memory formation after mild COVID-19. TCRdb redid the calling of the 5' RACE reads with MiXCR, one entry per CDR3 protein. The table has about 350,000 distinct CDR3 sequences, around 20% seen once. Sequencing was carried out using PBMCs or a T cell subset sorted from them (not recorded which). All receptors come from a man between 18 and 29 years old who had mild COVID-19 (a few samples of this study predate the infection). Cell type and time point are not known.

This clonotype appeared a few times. The CDR3 protein is CASSYSNPALGYTF. The CDR3 bases are TGTGCCAGCAGTTACTCGAACCCAGCTCTGGGCTACACCTTC. The chain couples TRBV6-2 or TRBV6-3 to TRBJ1-2, with unresolved D. The V gene lost 0 bases and the J gene lost 8 bases, with 13 bases spanning the gap. CDR1 is MNHEY, CDR2 SVGEGT, per germline. The CDR3 consists of 14 residues.

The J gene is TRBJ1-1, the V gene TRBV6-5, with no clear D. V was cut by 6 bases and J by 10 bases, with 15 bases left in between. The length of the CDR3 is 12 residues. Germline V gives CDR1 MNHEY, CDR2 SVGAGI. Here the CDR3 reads CASSPQGRTAFF. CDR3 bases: TGTGCCAGCAGCCCCCAAGGGAGGACAGCTTTCTTT.

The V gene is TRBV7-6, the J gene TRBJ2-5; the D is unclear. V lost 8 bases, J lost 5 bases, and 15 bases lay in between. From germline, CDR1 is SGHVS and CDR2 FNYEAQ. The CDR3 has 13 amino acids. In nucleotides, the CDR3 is TGTGCCAGCGCCTCGGGTAGGGCGGAGACCCAGTACTTC. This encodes CASASGRAETQYF.

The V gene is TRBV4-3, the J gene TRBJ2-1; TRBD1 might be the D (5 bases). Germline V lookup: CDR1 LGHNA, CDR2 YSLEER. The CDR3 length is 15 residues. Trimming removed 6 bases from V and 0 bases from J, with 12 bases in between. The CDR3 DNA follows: TGCGCCAGCAGATCCCAGGGATTCTCCTACAATGAGCAGTTCTTC. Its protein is CASRSQGFSYNEQFF.

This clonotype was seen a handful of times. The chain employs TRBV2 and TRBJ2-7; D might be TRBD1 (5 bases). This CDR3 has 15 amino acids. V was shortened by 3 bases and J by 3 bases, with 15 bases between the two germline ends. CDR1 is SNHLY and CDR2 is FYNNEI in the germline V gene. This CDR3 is CASSEGRGWGYEQYF. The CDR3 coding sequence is TGTGCCAGCAGTGAGGGAAGGGGTTGGGGCTACGAGCAGTACTTC.

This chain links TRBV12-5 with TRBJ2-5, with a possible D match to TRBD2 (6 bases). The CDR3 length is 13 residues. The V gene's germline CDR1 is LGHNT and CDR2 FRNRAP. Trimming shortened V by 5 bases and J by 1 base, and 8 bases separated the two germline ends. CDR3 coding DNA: TGTGCTAGTGGTCGGGACTTCCAAGAGACCCAGTACTTC. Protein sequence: CASGRDFQETQYF.

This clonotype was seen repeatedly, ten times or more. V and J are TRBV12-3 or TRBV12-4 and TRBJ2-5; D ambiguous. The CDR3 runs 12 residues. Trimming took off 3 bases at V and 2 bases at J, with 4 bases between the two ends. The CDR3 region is CASSFGQETQYF. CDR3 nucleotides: TGTGCCAGCAGTTTTGGGCAAGAGACCCAGTACTTC.

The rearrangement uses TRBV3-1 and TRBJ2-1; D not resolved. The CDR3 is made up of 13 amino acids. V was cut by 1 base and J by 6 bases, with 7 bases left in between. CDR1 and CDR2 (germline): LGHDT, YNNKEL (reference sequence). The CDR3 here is CASSQASRNEQFF. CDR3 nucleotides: TGTGCCAGCAGCCAAGCGAGCCGCAATGAGCAGTTCTTC.

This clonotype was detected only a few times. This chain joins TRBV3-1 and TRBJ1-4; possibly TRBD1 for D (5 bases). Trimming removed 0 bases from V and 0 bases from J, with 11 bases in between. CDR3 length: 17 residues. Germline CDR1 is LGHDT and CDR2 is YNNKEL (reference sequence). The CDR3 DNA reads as TGTGCCAGCAGCCAAGAGACAGCAGCCCCAACTAATGAAAAACTGTTTTTT. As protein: CASSQETAAPTNEKLFF.

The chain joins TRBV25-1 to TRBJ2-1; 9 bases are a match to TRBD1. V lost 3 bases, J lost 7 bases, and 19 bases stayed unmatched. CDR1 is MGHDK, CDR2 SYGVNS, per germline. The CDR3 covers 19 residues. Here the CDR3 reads CASSENRGPPGQGLNEQFF. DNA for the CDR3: TGTGCCAGCAGTGAGAATCGAGGCCCCCCGGGACAGGGACTAAATGAGCAGTTCTTC. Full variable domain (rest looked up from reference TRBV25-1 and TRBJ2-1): EADIYQTPRYLVIGTGKKITLECSQTMGHDKMYWYQQDPGMELHLIHYSYGVNSTEKGDLSSESTVSRIRTEHFPLTLESARPSHTSQYLCASSENRGPPGQGLNEQFFGPGTRLTVL.

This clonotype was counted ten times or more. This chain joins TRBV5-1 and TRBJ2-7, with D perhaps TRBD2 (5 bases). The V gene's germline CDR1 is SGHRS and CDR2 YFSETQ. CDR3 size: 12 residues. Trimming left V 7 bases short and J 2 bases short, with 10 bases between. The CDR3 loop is CASRGLTYEQYF. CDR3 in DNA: TGCGCCAGCCGCGGACTGACCTACGAGCAGTACTTC.

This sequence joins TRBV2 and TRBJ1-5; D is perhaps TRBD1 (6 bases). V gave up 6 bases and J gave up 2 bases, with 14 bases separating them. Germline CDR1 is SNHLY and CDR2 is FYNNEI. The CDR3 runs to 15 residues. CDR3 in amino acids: CASRIRDMGNQPQHF. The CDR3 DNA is TGTGCCAGCAGGATCCGGGACATGGGCAATCAGCCCCAGCATTTT.

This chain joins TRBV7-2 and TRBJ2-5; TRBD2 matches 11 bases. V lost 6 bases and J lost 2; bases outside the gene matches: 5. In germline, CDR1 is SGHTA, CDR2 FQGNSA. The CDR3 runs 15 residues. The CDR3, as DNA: TGTGCCAGCAGGCGACTAGCGGGGCAACAAGAGACCCAGTACTTC. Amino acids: CASRRLAGQQETQYF.

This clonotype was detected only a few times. CDR3 sequence: CSVERHPASTDTQYF. CDR3 DNA sequence: TGCAGCGTTGAACGACATCCGGCTAGCACAGATACGCAGTATTTT. V usage is TRBV29-1 and J usage is TRBJ2-3; D gene uncertain. The CDR3 covers 15 residues. V was clipped by 2 bases and J by 0 bases, with 12 bases between them. Germline V lookup: CDR1 SQVTM, CDR2 ANQGSEA.

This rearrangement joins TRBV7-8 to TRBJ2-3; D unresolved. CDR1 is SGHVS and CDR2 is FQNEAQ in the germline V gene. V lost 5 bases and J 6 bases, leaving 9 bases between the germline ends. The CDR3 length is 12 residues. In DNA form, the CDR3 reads TGTGCCAGCAGCCGTATCGTTGATACGCAGTATTTT. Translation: CASSRIVDTQYF.

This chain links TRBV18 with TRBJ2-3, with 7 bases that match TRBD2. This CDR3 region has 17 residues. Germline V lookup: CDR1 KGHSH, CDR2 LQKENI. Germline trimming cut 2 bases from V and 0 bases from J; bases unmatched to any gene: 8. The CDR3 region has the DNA TGTGCCAGCTCACCAACGGCTAGCGGAACTAGCACAGATACGCAGTATTTT. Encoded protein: CASSPTASGTSTDTQYF. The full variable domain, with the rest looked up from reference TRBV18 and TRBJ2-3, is NAGVMQNPRHLVRRRGQEARLRCSPMKGHSHVYWYRQLPEEGLKFMVYLQKENIIDESGMPKERFSAEFPKEGPSILRIQQVVRGDSAAYFCASSPTASGTSTDTQYFGPGTRLTVL.

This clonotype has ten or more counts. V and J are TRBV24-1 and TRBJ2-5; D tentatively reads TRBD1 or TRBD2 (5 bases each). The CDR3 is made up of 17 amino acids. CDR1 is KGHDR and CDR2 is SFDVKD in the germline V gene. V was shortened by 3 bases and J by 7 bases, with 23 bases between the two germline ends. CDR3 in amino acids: CATSDEGGGQGLGTQYF. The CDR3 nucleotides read TGTGCCACCAGTGATGAGGGTGGTGGACAAGGGTTGGGGACCCAGTACTTC.

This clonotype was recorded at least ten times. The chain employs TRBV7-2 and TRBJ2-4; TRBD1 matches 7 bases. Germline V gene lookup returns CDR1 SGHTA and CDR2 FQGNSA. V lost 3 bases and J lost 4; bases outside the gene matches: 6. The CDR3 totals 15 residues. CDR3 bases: TGTGCCAGCAGCTTCTATGGGACAGAAAAAAACATTCAGTACTTC. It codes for CASSFYGTEKNIQYF.

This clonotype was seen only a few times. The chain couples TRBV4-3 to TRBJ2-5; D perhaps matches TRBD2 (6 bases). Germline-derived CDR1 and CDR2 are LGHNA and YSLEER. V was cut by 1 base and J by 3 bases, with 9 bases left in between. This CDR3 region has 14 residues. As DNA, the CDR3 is TGCGCCAGCAGCCAAGTCCCGGGGGAAGAGACCCAGTACTTC. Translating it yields CASSQVPGEETQYF.

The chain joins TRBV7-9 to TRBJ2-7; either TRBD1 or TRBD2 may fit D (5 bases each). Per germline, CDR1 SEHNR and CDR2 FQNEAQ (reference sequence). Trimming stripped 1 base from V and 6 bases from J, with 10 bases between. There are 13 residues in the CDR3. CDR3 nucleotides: TGTGCCAGCAGCTTAGTTGAGGGGAGCGAGCAGTACGTC. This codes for CASSLVEGSEQYV.